The 8 T cell receptor beta chains below come from one sample, sequenced in a study of monozygotic twins with inflammatory bowel disease. TCRdb re-called the 5' RACE reads and gives one entry per CDR3 protein, without DNA. The listing contains over 350,000 distinct CDR3 sequences. Sequencing was carried out using blood. The source is a human donor with ulcerative colitis or Crohn's disease, or a healthy co-twin of an affected twin (not recorded which).

The genes are TRBV5-6 and TRBJ2-7; without DNA, the TCRdb call of TRBD1 cannot be checked. The germline gives CDR1 SGHDT, CDR2 YYEEEE. The CDR3 extends over 14 amino acids. The CDR3 protein is CASSWDRGLYEQYF. The full variable domain, rest sourced from reference TRBV5-6 and TRBJ2-7, is DAGVTQSPTHLIKTRGQQVTLRCSPKSGHDTVSWYQQALGQGPQFIFQYYEEEERQRGNFPDRFSGHQFPNYSSELNVNALLLGDSALYLCASSWDRGLYEQYFGPGTRLTVT.

The chain combines TRBV7-9 with TRBJ2-1. Germline-derived CDR1 and CDR2 are SEHNR and FQNEAQ (reference sequence). The CDR3 covers 14 residues. The CDR3 sequence is CASSLAMTANEQFF.

The chain has TRBV7-2 and TRBJ1-2; the D gene TCRdb calls, TRBD1, cannot be checked with no DNA. The CDR3 length is 14 residues. Germline loops: CDR1 SGHTA, CDR2 FQGNSA. CDR3 amino acids: CASILSRGGYGYTF.

V is TRBV7-2 and J is TRBJ1-6. CDR1 SGHTA and CDR2 FQGNSA come from the germline V gene. This CDR3 spans 16 amino acids. The CDR3 region is CASSLWNKSPNSPLHF.

This chain connects TRBV5-4 to TRBJ2-1; the TCRdb D gene call, TRBD1, has no DNA to confirm it. CDR1 SGHNT and CDR2 YYREEE come from the germline V gene (reference sequence). The CDR3 is 15 amino acids. The CDR3 here is CASSLGQTGYNEQFF.

The rearrangement links TRBV6-5 to TRBJ2-5. The CDR3 is 12 residues long. CDR1 is MNHEY, CDR2 SVGAGI, per germline. CDR3 protein: CASSYDREAQYF.

This chain joins TRBV2 and TRBJ2-5; TCRdb reports TRBD2, a call that lacks DNA to check it against. The germline V gene encodes CDR1 SNHLY and CDR2 FYNNEI. The CDR3 is 12 amino acids. CDR3 sequence: CASMTSGETQYF.

The CDR3 region is CASSSQGLTSYEQYF. The genes are TRBV27 and TRBJ2-7; TCRdb's D call, TRBD1, is unchecked because there is no DNA. This CDR3 spans 15 amino acids. The germline V gene has CDR1 MNHEY and CDR2 SMNVEV (reference sequence).